This paragraph covers one T cell receptor (beta chain) sequence. The target antigen is unknown. The J segment lost 4 bases and the V segment lost 0 bases, leaving 4 bases of the junction unmatched. Germline V gives CDR1 SGHRS, CDR2 YFSETQ. CDR3 length: 15 residues. TCRdb re-analysed the 5' RACE reads in MiXCR, keeping a single row per CDR3 protein. There are a few hundred thousand distinct CDR3 sequences in the sample; roughly an eighth occur only once, and 2.5% to 4% lies in the top ten. This sample was included in a study of T cells after yellow fever vaccination. The wider study: SMART-Seq v4 Ultra Low Input served to prepare low-cell-number fractions. Study conclusions and caveats: Peaking faster, on day 5 versus 15, the secondary response was nonetheless weaker. The bulk population could contribute abundant contaminating clonotypes to FACS-sorted repertoires.

The TCR sequence derives from a man aged 18 to 29 who received the YFV17D yellow fever vaccine. Here the sequenced sample was CD4+ T cells sorted from PBMCs, taken 15 days after the yellow fever booster vaccination. The chain combines TRBV5-1 with TRBJ1-3, with 7 bases fitting TRBD1. The CDR3 region is CASSLGGTVGNTIYF. The CDR3 DNA sequence: TGCGCCAGCAGCTTGGGAGGGACAGTCGGAAACACCATATATTTT.